This T cell receptor (beta chain) is from a study of cytomegalovirus exposure and HLA in healthy donors (dated by TCRdb to 2016 to 2017). Study-level background: According to an earlier analysis of a few hundred of the donors, about 179 million T cells yielded 100 million or so unique TCR beta sequences and 250 to 350 Gb of sequence data. An early release that covered approximately 600 HLA-typed donors contained around 330 gigabases of sequencing data and 85 million to 100 million unique TCR sequences. Among the roughly 390 genotyped donors, about 83% belonged to the genetic ancestry cluster associated with self-reported Caucasian donors. The aim of the study was to test whether cataloging public T cell receptors could identify signatures of past pathogen exposure. Using immunosequencing, the study profiled T cell repertoires from 500 to 800 subjects and related those repertoires to cytomegalovirus serostatus. A separate validation cohort of 100 to 150 different subjects was used in addition to the roughly 670-subject first cohort. To predict cytomegalovirus infection status, the study brought together high-throughput TCR immunosequencing, statistical association of individual TCRs with disease status, and machine learning. To study patterns of TCR occurrence, a later analysis re-analyzed previously published TCR beta repertoires from hundreds of donors and added high-resolution HLA genotyping. Rather than drawing on any new phenotypic data, the later analysis identified candidate immune exposures from TCR beta sequences and the way those sequences occurred across donors. To decide whether each TCR beta V gene segment behaved as functional or pseudogenic, an earlier analysis of some 570 of the donors relied on high-throughput TCR beta sequencing. Donor age, sex, ethnicity and CMV serostatus were collected together with the repertoire data. A later genetic analysis took genome-wide SNP genotypes for about 55% of the 666 donors and used that subset as a discovery cohort. Every repertoire in the discovery cohort had been generated on one and the same sequencing platform. HLA typing included class I and class II loci at four-digit resolution. Typing coverage varied by locus: roughly 620-640 donors for A, B, C, DRB1 and DQB1; roughly 520 for DQA1; 600 to 610 for DPA1; roughly 470 for DPB1. About five DR-DQ haplotypes were treated as single units for association and clustering because of strong linkage in the cohort. Among around 400 genotyped donors of the cohort, an average of roughly 230,000 unique TCR beta nucleotide sequences was sequenced per donor, of which about 19% were non-productive. General conclusions and limits of the study: An earlier analysis of approximately 540 of the donors showed that most TCR beta V segments appeared in productive rearrangements either about 87% or about 30% of the time, which broadly matched IMGT annotations. A cluster of highly shared sequence variants was judged likely to be a technical artifact of the sequencing pipeline. Cytomegalovirus status was reported to be diagnosed by the classifier with high specificity and sensitivity in both the original and validation cohorts. HLA typing was unavailable for some donors at each locus, so association tests used only the typed subset. The presence/absence analyses assumed that sequencing depth was roughly uniform across donors, and that assumption may not be true. Compared with equally common non-associated chains, HLA-associated TCR beta chains in a later analysis were more clonally expanded and had lower generation probabilities. Immune exposure information for the cohort was limited to CMV serostatus. In a later analysis, TCR association rates were found to vary across HLA loci, with the most associated TCRs seen for DRB1 alleles and the fewest for HLA-C alleles. In a later analysis, several top co-occurrence clusters were reported to appear linked to parvovirus B19, influenza, CMV and Epstein-Barr virus. Most CMV-associated TCR beta chains appeared to be HLA-restricted in a later analysis, and the HLA associations seemed to be driven largely by CMV exposure. When HLA alleles, especially DR and DQ, strongly co-occurred, TCR associations were difficult to assign to individual alleles. Seventeen rarely observed V segments, including chromosome 9 orphons, were excluded from the earlier analysis of just under 600 of the donors because counts were too low. An association between a missense DCLRE1C variant and V-gene and J-gene trimming of TCR beta chains was found in a later genetic analysis and replicated in an independent cohort. A later genetic analysis reported fewer N-insertions in productive TCRs among donors in an Asian-associated ancestry cluster than the roughly 650-donor mean. The study gave a list of under 200 TCR beta chains associated with cytomegalovirus. In a later analysis, 15,000 to 20,000 TCR beta sequences were associated with specific HLA alleles at a false discovery rate of 0.05. Correlated functional status among segregating V segments might be attributable to linkage disequilibrium, but an unknown experimental factor could not be ruled out. Only TCR beta chains were sequenced in this cohort, and the absence of alpha or paired-chain data limited detectable features. In vitro tests confirmed that a few of the cytomegalovirus-associated TCR beta chains recognize cytomegalovirus antigens. A further reported finding was that TCR beta sequences accurately predicted the HLA-A and HLA-B alleles for most subjects in the first cohort. The authors suggested that the approach could potentially be extended to other disease states and immunological phenotypes. Across donors, most TCR sequences were observed very rarely, whereas some public TCRs were present in many individuals.

A remark on this clone: The antigen it binds to is not known. No much larger clonotype is one base removed from it; base qualities were not supplied.

The library was generated by the immunoSEQ multiplex PCR assay. A mixture of 60 forward primers for TCR Vbeta segments and 13 reverse primers for TCR Jbeta segments was used in the multiplex PCR. Amplification of the CDR3 region of rearranged TCR beta genes was performed with a multiplex PCR assay on genomic DNA. Amplified TCR beta libraries were sequenced as 87-base-pair reads on the Illumina HiSeq System. Concerning the study's data processing: A later analysis counted tens of millions of unique TCR beta chains across the 500 to 850 repertoires, and roughly 9.9 million of these chains were shared by at least two donors. To remove PCR and sequencing errors, raw reads were error-corrected and collapsed into unique sequences using a nearest-neighbor algorithm that merged closely related sequences. To assign V, D and J gene segments, CDR3 sequences were aligned to IMGT reference sequences. Each retained sequence needed at least a six-nucleotide match to both a V gene segment and a J gene segment. Rearrangements were called productive when the CDR3 lacked stop codons and stayed in frame with V and J; all others were non-productive. Following IMGT convention, CDR3 was defined as the stretch from the second conserved V-encoded cysteine to the conserved J-encoded phenylalanine. Sequences without an unambiguous match to a single V gene segment were excluded from the earlier analysis of about 600 of the donors. In an earlier analysis of several hundred of the donors, a V segment was called functional when productive rearrangements were above 56.7%, and segregating when the standard deviation between donors exceeded 5%. A statistical classification framework was developed to diagnose cytomegalovirus status using the catalog of TCR beta chain sequences. V and J gene assignment, in a later analysis, came from comparing TCR nucleotide sequences with IMGT/GENE-DB human TR gene sequences. The TCRdist pipeline was used in a later analysis to assign CDR3 sequences and most-parsimonious VDJ recombination scenarios. In a later analysis, each TCR beta chain was defined by its CDR3 amino acid sequence together with its V-gene family, and reads without a unique V-gene family were excluded. In a later analysis, 450 to 600 highly shared, low-generation-probability nucleotide sequences were removed to address suspected cross-contamination and a sequencing artifact. In a later analysis, a clonal expansion index was calculated for each public chain from normalized within-repertoire ranks of inferred template counts. In a later analysis, generation probabilities were computed using a VDJ recombination model fitted to out-of-frame rearrangements, and the results were checked against IGoR. In a later analysis, TCR-TCR, TCR-HLA and TCR-CMV co-occurrence was scored with hypergeometric tests, and a repertoire-size bias correction was applied to TCR pairs. False discovery rates were estimated in a later analysis by permuting HLA or CMV assignments 20 times. In a later analysis, co-occurring TCRs were grouped using DBSCAN, and TCRdist sequence similarity was added for clustering within HLA-allele-positive subsets. Repertoires with fewer than 30,000 or more than 120,000 public chains were left out of co-occurrence clustering, as were four to six repertoires with anomalous nucleotide sharing. Entries here come from immuneACCESS through TCRdb and include only in-frame sequences with V and J called. Some clones fail to appear in such tables; in the studies checked, an unresolved V gene covers under half of the shortfall, and the cause of the remainder is unknown. Clonal size and the V and J genes are those of that table, whereas D and trimming came from the DNA. The sample table contains about 140,000 clones; only one count was recorded for 75% to 85% of them. The top ten clonotypes cover about 2.2% of the sample.

In total, just over 650 healthy bone marrow donors made up the cohort. At the time of sampling, every cohort member was nominally healthy, though immune exposures that went unrecorded were likely present. The donor was CMV seronegative and belonged to the group of 380 or so seronegative cohort members. Every donor gave a peripheral blood sample, and the peripheral blood mononuclear cells from that sample were used for TCR beta sequencing. Genomic DNA was extracted from the blood cell samples with the Qiagen DNeasy Blood Extraction Kit. The sequencing input was PBMCs. This clonotype originated in a man in his fifties or sixties in good health and CMV-seronegative.

This receptor has the CDR3 CASSTLGGSEQYF. The sequenced DNA: TGTGCCAGCAGCACTTTAGGGGGCAGCGAGCAGTACTTC. Recombination joined TRBV9 with TRBJ2-7; the junction holds 7 bases that match TRBD1. As encoded in the germline V gene, CDR1 is SGDLS while CDR2 is YYNGEE. V is trimmed back by 4 bases and J by 6 bases, and the junction contains 7 bases that no gene match accounts for. The CDR3 measures 13 amino acids from cysteine to phenylalanine. Only the CDR3 DNA stays, 39 bases, in frame from base 1.